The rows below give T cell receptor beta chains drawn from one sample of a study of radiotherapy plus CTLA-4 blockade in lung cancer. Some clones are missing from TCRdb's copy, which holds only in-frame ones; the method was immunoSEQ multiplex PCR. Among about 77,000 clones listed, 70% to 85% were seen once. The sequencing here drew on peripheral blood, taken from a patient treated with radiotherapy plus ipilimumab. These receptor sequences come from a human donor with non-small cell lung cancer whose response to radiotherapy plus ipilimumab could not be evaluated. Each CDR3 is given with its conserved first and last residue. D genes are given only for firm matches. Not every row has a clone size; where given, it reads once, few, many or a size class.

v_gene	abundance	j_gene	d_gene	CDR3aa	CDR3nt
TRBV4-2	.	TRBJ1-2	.	CASSQGDKFPIYGYTF	TGTGCCAGCAGCCAAGGAGACAAATTCCCTATCTATGGCTACACCTTC
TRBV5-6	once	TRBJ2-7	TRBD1	CASSQGQSSYEQYF	TGTGCCAGCAGCCAGGGACAGAGCTCCTACGAGCAGTACTTC
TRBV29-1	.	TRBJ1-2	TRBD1	CSVDRGTGDYYGYTF	TGCAGCGTTGACAGAGGGACAGGGGATTACTATGGCTACACCTTC
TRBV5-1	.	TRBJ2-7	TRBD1	CASSLGTGGYEQYF	TGCGCCAGCAGCCTCGGGACAGGGGGCTACGAGCAGTACTTC
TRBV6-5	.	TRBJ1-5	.	CASRPGVYSNQPQHF	TGTGCCAGCAGGCCAGGGGTCTATAGCAATCAGCCCCAGCATTTT
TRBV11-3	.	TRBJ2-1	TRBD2	CASSSPGTSGSAQFF	TGTGCCAGCAGCTCCCCCGGGACTAGCGGGAGTGCGCAGTTCTTC
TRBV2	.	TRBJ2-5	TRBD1	CASRYDREETQYF	TGTGCCAGCAGATACGACAGGGAAGAGACCCAGTACTTC
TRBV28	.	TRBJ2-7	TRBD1	CASRAQGTPLEQYF	TGTGCCAGCAGGGCACAGGGGACCCCCCTGGAGCAGTACTTC
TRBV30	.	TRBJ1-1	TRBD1	CAWSVQGARAFF	TGTGCCTGGAGTGTACAGGGGGCGCGGGCTTTCTTT
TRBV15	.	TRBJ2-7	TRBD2	CATSSSGGIYEQYF	TGTGCCACCAGCAGTAGCGGGGGGATCTACGAGCAGTACTTC
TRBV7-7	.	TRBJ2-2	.	CASSPNGPGTGELFF	TGTGCCAGCAGCCCGAACGGTCCGGGGACCGGGGAGCTGTTTTTT
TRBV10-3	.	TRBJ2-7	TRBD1	CAITESPNRDSAEQYF	TGTGCCATCACCGAATCCCCCAACCGGGACAGCGCCGAGCAGTACTTC
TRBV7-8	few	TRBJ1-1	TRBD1	CASSWGQVNTEAFF	TGTGCCAGCAGCTGGGGACAGGTGAACACTGAAGCTTTCTTT
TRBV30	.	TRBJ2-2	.	CAWSGVTGELFF	TGTGCCTGGAGCGGGGTGACCGGGGAGCTGTTTTTT
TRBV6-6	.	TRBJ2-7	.	CASSKGRGAPYEQYF	TGTGCCAGCAGTAAGGGTCGGGGGGCCCCCTACGAGCAGTACTTC
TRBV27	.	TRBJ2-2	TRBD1	CASSPAPGQGVGELFF	TGTGCCAGCAGTCCCGCCCCGGGACAGGGGGTCGGGGAGCTGTTTTTT
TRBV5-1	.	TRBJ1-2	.	CASSLGTYSYGYTF	TGCGCCAGCAGCTTAGGGACATATTCCTATGGCTACACCTTC
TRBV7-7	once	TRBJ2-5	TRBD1	CASSMGQGAGETRYF	TGTGCCAGCAGCATGGGACAGGGGGCGGGGGAGACCCGGTACTTC
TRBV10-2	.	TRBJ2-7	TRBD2	CASSLAGGDEQYF	TGCGCCAGCAGTCTGGCGGGAGGGGACGAGCAGTACTTC
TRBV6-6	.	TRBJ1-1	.	CASSYSIRGTEAFF	TGTGCCAGCAGTTACTCGATACGGGGCACTGAAGCTTTCTTT
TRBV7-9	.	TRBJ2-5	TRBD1	CASSGLKTGGPETQYF	TGTGCCAGCAGCGGCCTGAAGACAGGGGGCCCAGAGACCCAGTACTTC
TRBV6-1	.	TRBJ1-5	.	CASSGPTGNQPQHF	TGTGCCAGCAGTGGACCGACAGGAAATCAGCCCCAGCATTTT
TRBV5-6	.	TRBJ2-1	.	CASSRGLISYNEQFF	TGTGCCAGCAGCCGGGGACTGATCTCCTACAATGAGCAGTTCTTC
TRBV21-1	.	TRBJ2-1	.	CASSARKRRDYNEQFF	TGTGCCAGCAGCGCCCGCAAGCGGAGGGACTACAATGAGCAGTTCTTC
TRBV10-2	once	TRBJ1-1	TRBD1	CASRARTGPRSTEAFF	TGCGCCAGCAGAGCCCGGACAGGCCCTCGTAGTACTGAAGCTTTCTTT
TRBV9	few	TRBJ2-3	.	CASSGTVTDTQYF	TGTGCCAGCAGCGGGACAGTAACAGATACGCAGTATTTT
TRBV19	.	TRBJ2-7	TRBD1	CASSTDRGPAYEQYF	TGTGCCAGTAGTACTGACAGGGGCCCAGCCTACGAGCAGTACTTC
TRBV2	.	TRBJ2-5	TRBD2	CASSERPVGGAETQYF	TGTGCCAGCAGTGAAAGGCCCGTCGGGGGGGCAGAGACCCAGTACTTC
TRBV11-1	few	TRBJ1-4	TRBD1	CASGAATGVYGNEKLFF	TGTGCCTCTGGAGCTGCGACAGGGGTTTATGGTAATGAAAAACTGTTTTTT
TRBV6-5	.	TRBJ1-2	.	CASSYSRTAGGYTF	TGTGCCAGCAGTTACTCCCGGACGGCGGGGGGCTACACCTTC
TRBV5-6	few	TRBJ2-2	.	CASSLIWRANTGELFF	TGTGCCAGCAGCTTGATCTGGAGGGCGAACACCGGGGAGCTGTTTTTT
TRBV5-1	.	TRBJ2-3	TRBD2	CASSLEASGRSHF	TGCGCCAGCAGCTTGGAGGCTAGCGGGAGGTCCCATTTT
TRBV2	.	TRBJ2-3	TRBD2	CATSGLAGHTQYF	TGTGCCACCTCTGGACTAGCGGGTCATACGCAGTATTTT
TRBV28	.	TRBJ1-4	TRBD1	CASRPTGGGIQLFF	TGTGCCAGCAGACCGACAGGGGGCGGTATCCAACTGTTTTTT
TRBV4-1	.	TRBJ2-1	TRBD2	CASSQGGLAGGPSYNEQFF	TGCGCCAGCAGCCAAGGAGGACTAGCGGGAGGGCCCAGCTACAATGAGCAGTTCTTC
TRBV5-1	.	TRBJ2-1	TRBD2	CASSLAPWRGTYNEQFF	TGCGCCAGCAGCTTGGCCCCCTGGCGGGGGACCTACAATGAGCAGTTCTTC
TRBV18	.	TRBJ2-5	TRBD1	CAGQVGNQETQYF	TGTGCTGGACAGGTGGGGAACCAAGAGACCCAGTACTTC
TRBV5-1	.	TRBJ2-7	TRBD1	CASSLVDRGTYEQYF	TGCGCCAGCAGCTTGGTGGACAGGGGGACCTACGAGCAGTACTTC
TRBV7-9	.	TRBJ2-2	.	CASSSLTTGELFF	TGTGCCAGCAGCTCCCTAACCACCGGGGAGCTGTTTTTT
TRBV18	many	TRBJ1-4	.	CASSPTEEKLFF	TGTGCCAGCTCACCCACGGAGGAAAAACTGTTTTTT
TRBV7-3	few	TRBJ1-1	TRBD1	CASSPTGDRVTEAFF	TGTGCCAGCAGCCCGACGGGGGACAGGGTCACTGAAGCTTTCTTT
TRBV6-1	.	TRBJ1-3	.	CASTKAGPGNTIYF	TGTGCCAGCACAAAGGCAGGGCCAGGAAACACCATATATTTT
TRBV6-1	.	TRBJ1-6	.	CASSESSPNNSPLHF	TGTGCCAGCAGTGAGAGTTCACCTAATAATTCACCCCTCCACTTT
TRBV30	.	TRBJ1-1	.	CAWSRMGQGNTEAFF	TGTGCCTGGAGTAGAATGGGGCAGGGGAACACTGAAGCTTTCTTT
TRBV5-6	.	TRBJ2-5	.	CASSPNYQETQYF	TGTGCCAGCAGCCCGAACTACCAAGAGACCCAGTACTTC
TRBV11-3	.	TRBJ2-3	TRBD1	CASSPGGSTDTQYF	TGTGCCAGCAGCCCAGGGGGATCCACAGATACGCAGTATTTT
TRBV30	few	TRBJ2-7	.	CAWMVPWGAVGEQYF	TGTGCCTGGATGGTGCCTTGGGGAGCCGTGGGAGAGCAGTACTTC
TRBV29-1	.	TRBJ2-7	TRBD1	CSVVDIGQGTYEQYF	TGCAGCGTTGTCGACATTGGACAGGGAACCTACGAGCAGTACTTC
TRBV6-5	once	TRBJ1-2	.	CASSYSNTGYGYTF	TGTGCCAGCAGTTACTCGAACACGGGCTATGGCTACACCTTC
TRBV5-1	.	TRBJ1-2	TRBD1	CASSFLRQGDYGYTF	TGCGCCAGCAGCTTTTTGAGACAGGGGGACTATGGCTACACCTTC
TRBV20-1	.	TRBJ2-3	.	CSALPAGTQYF	TGCAGTGCCCTACCGGCAGGGACGCAGTATTTT